What follows describes a single T cell receptor (beta chain). From RNA transcripts, TCR beta CDR3 regions were amplified. HTBI primers were used for first-round RT-PCR of the TCR CDR3. TCRdb reprocessed the multiplex PCR reads via MiXCR and lists one record per CDR3 protein. The sample lists under 250,000 distinct CDR3 sequences, about a sixth occurring once. This entry belongs to a study of T cells in Graves' hyperthyroidism and ophthalmopathy. The CDR3 totals 15 residues. Germline values: CDR1 MNHNS, CDR2 SASEGT. The V and J ends lost 6 bases and 2 bases respectively, with 13 bases between them. This TCR was sampled from a woman between 50 and 59 years old with Graves' hyperthyroidism. Sample: blood. V gene TRBV6-1 combines with J gene TRBJ2-2, with a possible D match to TRBD1 (6 bases). CDR3 DNA sequence: TGTGCCAGCAGCCGTTCACAGGGAAACACCGGGGAGCTGTTTTTT. It yields the protein CASSRSQGNTGELFF.